These 20 T cell receptor beta chains were all obtained from the same sample, sequenced in a study of control samples from healthy donors and cancer patients. Repertoires were generated with immunoSEQ multiplex PCR, while TCRdb's copy carries only in-frame clones and drops some. The top ten hold under 8.5% of the sample, which has about 110,000 clones, 82% seen once. The sample taken for sequencing was blood. These receptors were taken from a man aged 18 to 29 in good health.

The sample holds one count of this clone. The genes are TRBV11-2 and TRBJ1-6; D unclear. The CDR3 is 15 residues long. V was cut by 0 bases and J by 7 bases, with 10 bases left in between. CDR1 and CDR2 from the germline V gene are SGHAT and FQNNGV. In DNA form, the CDR3 reads TGTGCCAGCAGCTTAGATCAACGTGGGAATTCACCCCTCCACTTT. Encoded protein: CASSLDQRGNSPLHF.

The V call is TRBV7-2, the J call TRBJ2-3, with 8 bases fitting TRBD2. The germline V gene encodes CDR1 SGHTA and CDR2 FQGNSA. V was pared by 7 bases and J by 3 bases, with 12 bases of the junction left unmatched. This CDR3 has 16 residues. The CDR3 nucleotides are TGTGCCAGCAACCCTACGGGGGGGCTTAGGACAGATACGCAGTATTTT. Translated: CASNPTGGLRTDTQYF.

The chain joins TRBV4-2 to TRBJ2-5; 7 bases agree with TRBD1. The CDR3 runs 16 residues. Germline CDR1 LGHNA, CDR2 YNFKEQ. The junction had 15 bases not matched to a gene; V was cut back by 6 bases and J by 5 bases. This chain's CDR3 is CASSPAYRGPMETQYF. As DNA, the CDR3 is TGTGCCAGCAGTCCTGCTTACAGGGGTCCGATGGAGACCCAGTACTTC.

V usage is TRBV7-9 and J usage is TRBJ2-5; D assignment may be TRBD1 or TRBD2 (5 bases each). V lost 4 bases to trimming and J lost 5 bases, with 23 bases between them. The germline V gene encodes CDR1 SEHNR and CDR2 FQNEAQ (reference sequence). CDR3 length equals 17 residues. The CDR3 loop is CASSSGPPTVGWETQYF. As DNA, the CDR3 is TGTGCCAGCAGCTCGGGACCCCCGACGGTTGGGTGGGAGACCCAGTACTTC.

The chain has TRBV6-7 and TRBJ2-7; D ambiguous. TRBV6-7 carries the ORF label, with uncertain function. Trimming removed 6 bases from V and 2 bases from J, with 11 bases in between. The CDR3 has 13 amino acids. The CDR3 DNA reads as TGTGCCAGCAGCCACGGTTTTCCCTACGAGCAGTACTTC. It translates to CASSHGFPYEQYF.

This chain connects TRBV3-1 (or the pseudogene TRBV3-2) to TRBJ2-3; a possible D gene is TRBD1 (6 bases). Per the germline V gene, CDR1 is LGHDT and CDR2 is YNNKEL (reference sequence). V lost 4 bases and J 9 bases, leaving 11 bases between the germline ends. This CDR3 region has 12 residues. CDR3 nucleotide sequence: TGTGCCAGCAGCCGAGGGGGAAGGACGCAGTATTTT. It yields the protein CASSRGGRTQYF.

The chain uses TRBV5-4 and TRBJ1-2; D unresolved. The V end was cut by 1 base, the J end by 6 bases, with 10 bases between. The germline V gene encodes CDR1 SGHNT and CDR2 YYREEE (reference sequence). The CDR3 extends over 13 amino acids. The CDR3 spells CASSLSRGDGYTF. CDR3 sequence (DNA): TGTGCCAGCAGCTTGTCACGGGGTGATGGCTACACCTTC.

The chain employs TRBV5-1 and TRBJ2-7; the D is unclear. The CDR3 length is 13 residues. The V gene's germline CDR1 is SGHRS and CDR2 YFSETQ. V lost 4 bases, J lost 3 bases, and 11 bases lay in between. The CDR3 here is CASSVGSNYEQYF. DNA for the CDR3: TGCGCCAGCAGCGTAGGTTCGAACTACGAGCAGTACTTC.

The rearrangement links TRBV12-3 or TRBV12-4 to TRBJ1-5; D remains unclear. The CDR3 length is 13 residues. V lost 3 bases and J 5 bases, leaving 8 bases between the germline ends. This CDR3 reads CASSFLGDQPQHF. As DNA, the CDR3 is TGTGCCAGCAGTTTTCTCGGGGATCAGCCCCAGCATTTT.

The chain joins TRBV6-2 or TRBV6-3 to TRBJ1-2, with 7 nucleotides matching TRBD1. CDR3 length equals 16 residues. Trimming took 4 bases from V and 0 from J; bases not matched to a gene: 8. CDR1 and CDR2 (germline): MNHEY, SVGEGT. CDR3 DNA: TGTGCCAGCAGTTCACGACAGGGCCTGACTAACTATGGCTACACCTTC. It translates to CASSSRQGLTNYGYTF.

The chain employs TRBV6-2 or TRBV6-3 and TRBJ2-4, with D possibly matching TRBD1 (6 bases). Deletions cut 1 base from V and 2 bases from J, with 21 bases between. Germline V gene lookup returns CDR1 MNHEY and CDR2 SVGEGT. The CDR3 loop spans 19 amino acids. The CDR3 DNA follows: TGTGCCAGCAGTTACTTGGGCGGGCCTTCTACAGGGCCCAAAAACATTCAGTACTTC. Its translation: CASSYLGGPSTGPKNIQYF.

This sequence joins TRBV5-1 and TRBJ1-3; 8 bases match TRBD1. V lost 3 bases, J lost 0 bases, and 2 bases stayed unmatched. Germline CDR1 reads SGHRS; CDR2 reads YFSETQ. The CDR3 sequence is 15 residues long. CDR3 amino acids: CASSSTGGSGNTIYF. DNA of the CDR3: TGCGCCAGCAGCTCCACAGGGGGCTCTGGAAACACCATATATTTT.

The rearrangement joins TRBV24-1 to TRBJ1-2; D is uncertain. This CDR3 contains 16 residues. Germline-derived CDR1 and CDR2 are KGHDR and SFDVKD. The germline V and J ends were trimmed by 5 bases and 4 bases, with 19 bases remaining between them. The CDR3: CATSGGEGWKPYGYTF. The CDR3 DNA sequence: TGTGCCACCAGTGGGGGTGAGGGATGGAAACCCTATGGCTACACCTTC.

The chain has TRBV27 and TRBJ1-5, with D perhaps matching TRBD1 (6 bases). Germline CDR1 and CDR2: MNHEY and SMNVEV (reference sequence). The CDR3 has 13 amino acids. The germline V and J ends were trimmed by 2 bases and 5 bases, with 7 bases remaining between them. The CDR3 region has the DNA TGTGCCAGCAGTTTAACAGGGTATCAGCCCCAGCATTTT. Its translation is CASSLTGYQPQHF.

This clone was observed once. V and J are TRBV2 and TRBJ2-3; the match to TRBD2 covers 10 bases. CDR1 is SNHLY, CDR2 FYNNEI, per germline. The CDR3 loop spans 18 amino acids. After removal of 6 bases from V and 0 bases from J, the junction contained 12 bases not matched to a gene. CDR3 protein: CASRRSGAGLASTDTQYF. DNA of the CDR3: TGTGCCAGCAGGCGATCGGGGGCGGGACTAGCGAGCACAGATACGCAGTATTTT.

V and J are TRBV5-1 and TRBJ2-3, with TRBD1 matching 8 bases. Per germline, CDR1 SGHRS and CDR2 YFSETQ. V shed 4 bases and J 1 base; nucleotides not matched to a gene: 11. The CDR3 runs 17 residues. CDR3 amino acids: CASSLRQGMAGTDTQYF. CDR3 DNA sequence: TGCGCCAGCAGCCTCCGACAGGGGATGGCGGGCACAGATACGCAGTATTTT.

The chain is built from TRBV10-2 and TRBJ1-2; tentative D call: TRBD1 (5 bases). The germline CDR1 and CDR2 sequences are WSHSY and SAAADI. CDR3 size: 13 residues. V shed 4 bases and J shed 4 bases, with 10 bases lying between them. CDR3 nucleotides: TGCGCCAGCAGTGGGGGGGTCACCTATGGCTACACCTTC. Translation gives CASSGGVTYGYTF.

The sample holds a few counts of this clone. This sequence joins TRBV4-2 and TRBJ1-2; D is undetermined. V shed 0 bases and J shed 3 bases, with 11 bases lying between them. The CDR3 totals 15 residues. Germline V gene lookup returns CDR1 LGHNA and CDR2 YNFKEQ. For the CDR3, the DNA is TGTGCCAGCAGCCAAGATGGTTCAGAGTACTATGGCTACACCTTC. Translation: CASSQDGSEYYGYTF.

This clone counts as medium-sized (0.01 to 0.1%). The chain has TRBV30 and TRBJ1-2; 7 nucleotides agree with TRBD1. This CDR3 is built from 13 residues. Germline CDR1 and CDR2: GTSNPN and SVGIG (reference sequence). The junction had 9 bases not matched to a gene; V was cut back by 4 bases and J by 7 bases. CDR3 residues: CAWIPTGRSGYTF. The CDR3 coding sequence is TGTGCCTGGATTCCGACAGGGAGGAGTGGCTACACCTTC. The full variable domain, with the rest looked up from reference TRBV30 and TRBJ1-2, is SQTIHQWPATLVQPVGSPLSLECTVEGTSNPNLYWYRQAAGRGLQLLFYSVGIGQISSEVPQNLSASRPQDRQFILSSKKLLLSDSGFYLCAWIPTGRSGYTFGSGTRLTVV.

CDR3 nucleotides: TGTGCCAGCAGCCAATTGGGGACAGGGCGAACTAATGAAAAACTGTTTTTT. Its translation is CASSQLGTGRTNEKLFF. V is TRBV28 and J is TRBJ1-4, with 9 bases lining up with TRBD1. The CDR3 loop spans 17 amino acids. In germline, CDR1 is MDHEN, CDR2 SYDVKM. Unmatched junction bases numbered 9, after V lost 6 bases and J lost 1 base.